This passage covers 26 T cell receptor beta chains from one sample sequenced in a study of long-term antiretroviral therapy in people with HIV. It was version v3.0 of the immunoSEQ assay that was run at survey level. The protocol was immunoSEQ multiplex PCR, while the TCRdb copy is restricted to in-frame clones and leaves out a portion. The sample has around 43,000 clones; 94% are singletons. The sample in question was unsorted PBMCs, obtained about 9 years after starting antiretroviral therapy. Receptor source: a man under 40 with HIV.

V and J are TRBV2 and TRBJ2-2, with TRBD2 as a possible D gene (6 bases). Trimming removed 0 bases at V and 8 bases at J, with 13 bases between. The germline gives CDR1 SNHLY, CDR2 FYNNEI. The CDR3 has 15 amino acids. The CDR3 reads CASSEALGGFGELFF. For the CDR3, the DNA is TGTGCCAGCAGTGAAGCGTTGGGGGGTTTTGGGGAGCTGTTTTTT.

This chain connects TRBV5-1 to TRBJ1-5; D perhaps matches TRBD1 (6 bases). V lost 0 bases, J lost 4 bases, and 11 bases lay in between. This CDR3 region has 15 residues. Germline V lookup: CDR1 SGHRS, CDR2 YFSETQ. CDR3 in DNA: TGCGCCAGCAGCTTGGAAGGACAGCTAAATCAGCCCCAGCATTTT. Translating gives CASSLEGQLNQPQHF.

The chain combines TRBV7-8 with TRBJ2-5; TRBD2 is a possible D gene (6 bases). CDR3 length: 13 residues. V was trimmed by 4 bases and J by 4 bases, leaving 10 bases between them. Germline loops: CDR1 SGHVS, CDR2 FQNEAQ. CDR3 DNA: TGTGCCAGCAGCTCGGGAGAAGCAGAGACCCAGTACTTC. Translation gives CASSSGEAETQYF.

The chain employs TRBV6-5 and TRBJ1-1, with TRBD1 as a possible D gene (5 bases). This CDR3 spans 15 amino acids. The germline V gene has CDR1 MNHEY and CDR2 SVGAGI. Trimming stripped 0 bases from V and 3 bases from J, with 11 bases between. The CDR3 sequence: CASSYSPGRDTEAFF. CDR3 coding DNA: TGTGCCAGCAGTTACTCTCCGGGACGGGACACTGAAGCTTTCTTT.

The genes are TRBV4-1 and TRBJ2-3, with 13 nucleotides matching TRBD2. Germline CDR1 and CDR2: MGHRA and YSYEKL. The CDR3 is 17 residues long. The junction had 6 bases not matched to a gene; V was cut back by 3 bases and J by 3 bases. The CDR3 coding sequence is TGCGCCAGCAGCCAGACAACTAGCGGGGGGGCTACAGATACGCAGTATTTT. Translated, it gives CASSQTTSGGATDTQYF.

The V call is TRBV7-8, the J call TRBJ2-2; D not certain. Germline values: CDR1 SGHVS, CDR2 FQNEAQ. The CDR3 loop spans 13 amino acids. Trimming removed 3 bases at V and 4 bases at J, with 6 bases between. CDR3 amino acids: CASSFDLTGELFF. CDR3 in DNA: TGTGCCAGCAGCTTTGATCTCACCGGGGAGCTGTTTTTT.

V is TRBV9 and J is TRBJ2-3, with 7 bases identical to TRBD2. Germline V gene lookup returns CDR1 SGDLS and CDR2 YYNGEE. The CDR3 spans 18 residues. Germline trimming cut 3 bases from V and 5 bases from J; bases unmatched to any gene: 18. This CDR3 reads CASSARLRAGDPKDTQYF. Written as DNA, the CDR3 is TGTGCCAGCAGCGCCCGCTTGCGGGCGGGGGACCCGAAAGATACGCAGTATTTT.

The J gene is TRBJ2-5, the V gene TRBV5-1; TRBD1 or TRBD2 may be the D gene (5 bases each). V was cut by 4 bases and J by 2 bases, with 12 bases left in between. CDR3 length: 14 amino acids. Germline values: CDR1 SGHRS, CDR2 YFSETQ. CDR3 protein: CASSIGTDQETQYF. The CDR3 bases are TGCGCCAGCAGCATCGGGACGGATCAAGAGACCCAGTACTTC.

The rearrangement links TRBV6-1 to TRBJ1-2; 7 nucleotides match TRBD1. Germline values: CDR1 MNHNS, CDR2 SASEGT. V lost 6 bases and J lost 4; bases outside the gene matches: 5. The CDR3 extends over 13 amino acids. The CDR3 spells CASSLTGIYGYTF. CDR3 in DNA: TGTGCCAGCAGCCTGACAGGGATCTATGGCTACACCTTC.

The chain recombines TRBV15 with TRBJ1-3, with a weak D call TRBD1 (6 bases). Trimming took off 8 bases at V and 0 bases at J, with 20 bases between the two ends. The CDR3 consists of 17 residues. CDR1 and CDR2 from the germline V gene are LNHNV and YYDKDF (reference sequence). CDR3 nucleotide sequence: TGTGCCACCGGCACAGGGCACCCAACTTCCTCTGGAAACACCATATATTTT. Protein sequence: CATGTGHPTSSGNTIYF.

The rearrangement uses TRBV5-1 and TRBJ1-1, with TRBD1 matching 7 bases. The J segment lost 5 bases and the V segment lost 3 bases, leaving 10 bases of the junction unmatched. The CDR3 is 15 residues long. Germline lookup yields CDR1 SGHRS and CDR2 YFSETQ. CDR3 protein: CASSSPPTGATEAFF. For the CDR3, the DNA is TGCGCCAGCAGCTCCCCCCCCACAGGGGCAACTGAAGCTTTCTTT.

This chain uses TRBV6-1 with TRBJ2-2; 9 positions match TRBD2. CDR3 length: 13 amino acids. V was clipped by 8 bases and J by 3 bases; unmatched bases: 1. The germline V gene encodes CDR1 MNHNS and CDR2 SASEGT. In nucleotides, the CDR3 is TGTGCCAGCGCGGGGGGGGACACCGGGGAGCTGTTTTTT. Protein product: CASAGGDTGELFF.

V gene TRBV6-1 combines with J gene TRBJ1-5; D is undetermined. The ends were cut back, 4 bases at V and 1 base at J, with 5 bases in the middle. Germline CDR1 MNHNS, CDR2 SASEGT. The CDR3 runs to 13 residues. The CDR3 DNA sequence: TGTGCCAGCAGTGCCGGGAGCAATCAGCCCCAGCATTTT. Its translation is CASSAGSNQPQHF.

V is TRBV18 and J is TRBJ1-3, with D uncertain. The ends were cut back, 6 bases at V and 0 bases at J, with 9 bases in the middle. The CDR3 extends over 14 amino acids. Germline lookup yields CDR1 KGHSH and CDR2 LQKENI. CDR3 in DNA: TGTGCCAGCTCCCGAGAACCCTCTGGAAACACCATATATTTT. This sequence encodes CASSREPSGNTIYF.

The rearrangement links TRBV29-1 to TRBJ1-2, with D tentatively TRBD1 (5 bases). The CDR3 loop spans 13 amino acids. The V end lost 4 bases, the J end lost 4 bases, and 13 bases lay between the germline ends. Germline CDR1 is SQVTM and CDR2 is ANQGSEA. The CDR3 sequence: CSVGDSYFYGYTF. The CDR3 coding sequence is TGCAGCGTTGGTGACAGTTATTTCTATGGCTACACCTTC.

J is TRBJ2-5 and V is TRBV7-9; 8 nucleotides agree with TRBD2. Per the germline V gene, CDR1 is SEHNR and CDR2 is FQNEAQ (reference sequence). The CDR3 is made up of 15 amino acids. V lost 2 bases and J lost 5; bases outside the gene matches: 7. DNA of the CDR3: TGTGCCAGCAGCTTACCCGGGACTAGATGGGAGACCCAGTACTTC. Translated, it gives CASSLPGTRWETQYF.

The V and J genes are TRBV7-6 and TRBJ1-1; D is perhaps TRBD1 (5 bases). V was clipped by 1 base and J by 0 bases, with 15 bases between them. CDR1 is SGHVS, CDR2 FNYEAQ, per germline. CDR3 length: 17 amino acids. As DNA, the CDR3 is TGTGCCAGCAGCTTAGTGGGGCGCGGGGGTTTGAACACTGAAGCTTTCTTT. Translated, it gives CASSLVGRGGLNTEAFF.

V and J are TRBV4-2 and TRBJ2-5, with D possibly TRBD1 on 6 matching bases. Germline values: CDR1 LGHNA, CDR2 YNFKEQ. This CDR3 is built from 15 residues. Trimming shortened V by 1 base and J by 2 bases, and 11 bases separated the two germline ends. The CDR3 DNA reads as TGTGCCAGCAGCCAAGGGGGGCAGGGACAAGAGACCCAGTACTTC. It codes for CASSQGGQGQETQYF.

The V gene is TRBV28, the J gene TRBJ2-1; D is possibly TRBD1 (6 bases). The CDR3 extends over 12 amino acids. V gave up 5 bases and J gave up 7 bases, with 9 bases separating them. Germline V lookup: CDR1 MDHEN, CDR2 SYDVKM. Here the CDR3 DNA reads TGTGCCAGCAGTAGGACAGCGAATGAGCAGTTCTTC. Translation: CASSRTANEQFF.

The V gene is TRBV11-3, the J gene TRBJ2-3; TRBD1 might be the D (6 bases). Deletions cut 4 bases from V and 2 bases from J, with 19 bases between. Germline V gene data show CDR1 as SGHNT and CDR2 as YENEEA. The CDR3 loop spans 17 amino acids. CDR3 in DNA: TGTGCCAGCAGCTCCGCTTCGGACAGTTTTTACACAGATACGCAGTATTTT. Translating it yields CASSSASDSFYTDTQYF.

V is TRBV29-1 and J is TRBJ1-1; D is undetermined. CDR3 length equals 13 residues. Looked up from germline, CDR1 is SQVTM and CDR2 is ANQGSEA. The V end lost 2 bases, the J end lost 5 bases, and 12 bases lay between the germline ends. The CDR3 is CSVEYTEGTEAFF. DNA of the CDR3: TGCAGCGTTGAATATACAGAGGGAACTGAAGCTTTCTTT. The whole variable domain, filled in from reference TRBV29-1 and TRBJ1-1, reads SAVISQKPSRDICQRGTSLTIQCQVDSQVTMMFWYRQQPGQSLTLIATANQGSEATYESGFVIDKFPISRPNLTFSTLTVSNMSPEDSSIYLCSVEYTEGTEAFFGQGTRLTVV.

The chain's CDR3 is CANGGVTGELFF. The CDR3 DNA sequence: TGTGCCAACGGGGGTGTCACCGGGGAGCTGTTTTTT. The chain links TRBV10-3 to TRBJ2-2, with D possibly being TRBD2 (6 bases). Trimming shortened V by 10 bases and J by 4 bases, and 10 bases separated the two germline ends. Germline CDR1 is ENHRY and CDR2 is SYGVKD. The CDR3 extends over 12 amino acids.

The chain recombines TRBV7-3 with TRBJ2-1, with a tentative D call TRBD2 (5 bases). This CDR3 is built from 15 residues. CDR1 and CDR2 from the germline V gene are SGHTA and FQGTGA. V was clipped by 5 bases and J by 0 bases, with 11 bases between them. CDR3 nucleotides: TGTGCCAGCAGCCCGGACTGGAGCTCCTACAATGAGCAGTTCTTC. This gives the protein CASSPDWSSYNEQFF.

In nucleotides, the CDR3 is TGTGCCAGCAGCCCGGGGGTCTCCTATAATTCACCCCTCCACTTT. Its protein product is CASSPGVSYNSPLHF. The rearrangement links TRBV7-3 to TRBJ1-6, with D perhaps matching TRBD1 (5 bases). The CDR3 spans 15 residues. Trimming took 5 bases from V and 0 from J, leaving 8 bases between them. Germline-derived CDR1 and CDR2 are SGHTA and FQGTGA.

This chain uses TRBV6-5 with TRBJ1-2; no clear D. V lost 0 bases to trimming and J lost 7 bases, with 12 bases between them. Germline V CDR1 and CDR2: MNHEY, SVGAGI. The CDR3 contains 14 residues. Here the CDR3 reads CASSYSVREVGYTF. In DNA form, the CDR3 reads TGTGCCAGCAGTTACTCGGTGCGGGAGGTTGGCTACACCTTC.

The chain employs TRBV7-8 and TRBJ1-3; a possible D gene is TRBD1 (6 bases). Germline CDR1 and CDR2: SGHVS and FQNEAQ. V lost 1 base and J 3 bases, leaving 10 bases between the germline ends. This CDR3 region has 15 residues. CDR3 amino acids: CASSLEATGGNTIYF. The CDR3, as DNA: TGTGCCAGCAGCTTAGAGGCGACAGGTGGAAACACCATATATTTT.